The source of this TCR beta chain is a study of blood T cells in healthy people across ages. The CDR3 loop spans 12 amino acids. Trimming stripped 6 bases from V and 1 base from J, with 6 bases between. In germline, CDR1 is LNHDA, CDR2 SQIVND (reference sequence). PCR was performed a second time for 7 to 11 cycles using a sample-barcoded 5' primer and a J-beta primer mix. TCRdb passed the 5' RACE reads through MiXCR, listing each CDR3 protein once. The sample lists hundreds of thousands of distinct CDR3 sequences, roughly 31% seen once, with 15% to 18% in the top ten. The gene calls are TRBV19 and TRBJ1-1; D uncertain. The receptor's source is an elderly woman in good health. What was sequenced was blood. DNA for the CDR3: TGTGCCAGTAGAAAGACGAACACTGAAGCTTTCTTT. This codes for CASRKTNTEAFF.